The 25 T cell receptor beta chains below were found in one sample sequenced in a study of molecular identifiers for immune sequencing clone quantification. MiXCR, applied by TCRdb to the PCR reads, yields one record per CDR3 protein. The top ten clones hold 9% to 10% of a sample with around 94,000 distinct CDR3 sequences, about a third of them seen once. Sequenced sample: naive CD8+ T cells from blood, with Jurkat cell RNA spiked in. Subset defined: FACS-sorted CD8+CD4-CCR7+CD45RA+ naive T cells. These receptor sequences come from a human donor in good health. Some libraries in this study had Jurkat cell RNA spiked in.

This clonotype was picked up one time. J is TRBJ1-1 and V is TRBV20-1; D unresolved. Germline CDR1 reads DFQATT; CDR2 reads SNEGSKA (reference sequence). The CDR3 totals 11 residues. Trimming cost V 3 bases and J 6 bases, with 8 bases left between them. Written as DNA, the CDR3 is TGCAGTGCTAGTAGTGGGGCTGAAGCTTTCTTT. Protein sequence: CSASSGAEAFF.

V and J are TRBV5-1 and TRBJ2-1; TRBD2 agrees at 8 bases. The CDR3 is 18 amino acids. Losses at the gene ends were 3 bases for V and 4 bases for J; bases not matched to a gene: 15. CDR1 and CDR2 from the germline V gene are SGHRS and YFSETQ. The CDR3 is CASSSDDSGIRKYNEQFF. In nucleotides, the CDR3 is TGCGCCAGCAGCTCCGACGATAGCGGGATTCGGAAATACAATGAGCAGTTCTTC.

Concerning this clonotype itself: Mismatch with germline at one junction end may stem from a read error. The chain combines TRBV20-1 with TRBJ1-2, with unresolved D. The CDR3 consists of 14 residues. Germline CDR1 reads DFQATT; CDR2 reads SNEGSKA (reference sequence). This chain's CDR3 is CSASVVRTYDGYSF. Written as DNA, the CDR3 is TGCAGTGCTAGCGTCGTGCGTACATATGATGGCTACTCCTTC.

This clonotype appeared many times. The chain has TRBV11-2 and TRBJ2-5, with TRBD1 identical over 10 bases. The junction had 1 base not matched to a gene; V was cut back by 3 bases and J by 3 bases. The CDR3 length is 14 residues. Germline CDR1 and CDR2: SGHAT and FQNNGV. The CDR3: CASSFGQGEETQYF. The CDR3 DNA is TGTGCCAGCAGCTTTGGACAGGGGGAAGAGACCCAGTACTTC.

Concerning this clonotype itself: A single base separates this from a much larger clone, so it may be a read error. The V gene is TRBV15, the J gene TRBJ2-3; D call uncertain. Germline V gives CDR1 LNHNV, CDR2 YYDKDF (reference sequence). The V end lost 7 bases, the J end lost 0 bases, and 8 bases lay between the germline ends. The CDR3 consists of 13 residues. The CDR3 coding sequence is TGTGCCACCACCATAATAAGCACAGATACGCAGTATTTT. Protein: CATTIISTDTQYF.

The gene calls are TRBV4-1 and TRBJ2-3, with no clear D. This CDR3 spans 15 amino acids. Germline loops: CDR1 MGHRA, CDR2 YSYEKL. V was clipped by 0 bases and J by 1 base, with 8 bases between them. The CDR3 region has the DNA TGCGCCAGCAGCCAAGATCCCCCAGGCACAGATACGCAGTATTTT. Translation: CASSQDPPGTDTQYF.

The rearrangement uses TRBV2 and TRBJ1-5; 9 positions match TRBD1. The length of the CDR3 is 14 residues. Germline values: CDR1 SNHLY, CDR2 FYNNEI. V trimming: 5 bases; J trimming: 5 bases; junction bases outside the gene matches: 4. CDR3 residues: CASSWTGADQPQHF. The CDR3 DNA sequence: TGTGCCAGCAGTTGGACAGGGGCGGATCAGCCCCAGCATTTT. Full variable domain (remainder filled in from reference TRBV2 and TRBJ1-5): EPEVTQTPSHQVTQMGQEVILRCVPISNHLYFYWYRQILGQKVEFLVSFYNNEISEKSEIFDDQFSVERPDGSNFTLKIRSTKLEDSAMYFCASSWTGADQPQHFGDGTRLSIL.

This clonotype was recorded at least ten times. V gene TRBV28 combines with J gene TRBJ2-3, with unresolved D. This CDR3 region has 13 residues. Looked up from germline, CDR1 is MDHEN and CDR2 is SYDVKM. V was pared by 5 bases and J by 1 base, with 7 bases between. Here the CDR3 reads CASSTGGTDTQYF. The CDR3 DNA sequence: TGTGCCAGCAGTACTGGGGGCACAGATACGCAGTATTTT.

This clonotype has ten or more counts. V is TRBV28 and J is TRBJ1-1, with unresolved D. The V gene's germline CDR1 is MDHEN and CDR2 SYDVKM. The CDR3 totals 13 residues. V shed 6 bases and J shed 6 bases, with 14 bases lying between them. CDR3 in DNA: TGTGCCAGCAGCCCCGGGAGACGACCTGAAGCTTTCTTT. Residues: CASSPGRRPEAFF.

With regard to this clonotype: At one end, the junction sequence differs from germline, possibly due to a read error. The V call is TRBV4-2, the J call TRBJ2-7; 9 nucleotides line up with TRBD1. Looked up from germline, CDR1 is LGHNA and CDR2 is YNFKEQ. The CDR3 loop spans 14 amino acids. CDR3 DNA sequence: TGTGCCTGCAGCCAAGACAGGGGGGCCTACGAGCAGTACTTC. This sequence encodes CACSQDRGAYEQYF.

Worth noting for this clonotype: At one of its ends the junction is not consistent with the germline gene, which may arise from a read error. The rearrangement links TRBV4-1 to TRBJ2-1, with D uncertain. Germline V lookup: CDR1 MGHRA, CDR2 YSYEKL. CDR3 length: 15 amino acids. The CDR3 loop is CASSPRVSSYNEQSF. CDR3 nucleotide sequence: TGCGCCAGCAGCCCCAGAGTTAGCTCCTACAATGAGCAGTCCTTC.

On this clonotype: A read error is likely, as this CDR3 ends without the conserved phenylalanine or tryptophan. The chain employs TRBV20-1 and TRBJ1-5, with no clear D. CDR1 is DFQATT, CDR2 SNEGSKA, per germline (reference sequence). Deletions cut 7 bases from V and 5 bases from J, with 15 bases between. This CDR3 comprises 13 residues. This chain's CDR3 is CSVTDTDYQPQHL. The CDR3 nucleotides are TGCAGTGTTACAGACACTGACTATCAGCCCCAGCATTTA.

Note on this clonotype: A much larger clone lies a single base off, so this may be a read error. This likely comes from a read error, as the CDR3 has no conserved phenylalanine or tryptophan at its end. In DNA, the CDR3 is TGTGCCACCTCCGACAGACTAGCCAAAAACATTCAGTACCTC. Translated: CATSDRLAKNIQYL. This chain links TRBV15 with TRBJ2-4; maybe TRBD1 (5 bases). Trimming removed 8 bases from V and 0 bases from J, with 11 bases in between. The CDR3 loop spans 14 amino acids. Per germline, CDR1 LNHNV and CDR2 YYDKDF (reference sequence).

The table lists this clonotype with a few counts. The chain combines TRBV6-5 with TRBJ1-1; D possibly corresponds to TRBD1 (5 bases). The CDR3 has 15 amino acids. The V gene's germline CDR1 is MNHEY and CDR2 SVGAGI. Trimming shortened V by 2 bases and J by 7 bases, and 17 bases separated the two germline ends. The CDR3 spells CASSYNLGRVDEAFF. The DNA for the CDR3 is TGTGCCAGCAGTTACAATTTGGGGCGGGTTGATGAAGCTTTCTTT.

V and J are TRBV12-3 or TRBV12-4 and TRBJ1-4; D unclear. The V and J ends lost 3 bases and 7 bases respectively, with 12 bases between them. CDR3 length equals 14 residues. The CDR3 DNA reads TGTGCCAGCAGTTTCTCGACGGAGGCTGAAAAACTGTTTTTT. The encoded protein is CASSFSTEAEKLFF.

This clonotype has more than one count but fewer than ten. The chain is built from TRBV5-6 and TRBJ2-1; TRBD2 is a possible D gene (6 bases). Trimming shortened V by 6 bases and J by 3 bases, and 13 bases separated the two germline ends. Germline V gene data show CDR1 as SGHDT and CDR2 as YYEEEE. The CDR3 spans 14 residues. CDR3 region: CASTSGLDYNEQFF. CDR3 DNA: TGTGCCAGCACCTCGGGACTTGACTACAATGAGCAGTTCTTC.

To note about this clonotype: This clone may be a read error of a much larger clone one base away. The J gene is TRBJ1-5, the V gene TRBV20-1; D is uncertain. The CDR3 runs to 15 residues. Germline loops: CDR1 DFQATT, CDR2 SNEGSKA (reference sequence). Between the trimmed V and J ends, which lost 0 bases and 3 bases, there was a span of 12 bases. CDR3 DNA sequence: TGCAGTGCTAGAGAACAACCGGGGTACAATCAGCCCCAGCATTTT. Translation gives CSAREQPGYNQPQHF.

This clonotype was seen ten or more times. V usage is TRBV7-2 and J usage is TRBJ2-7, with D possibly TRBD1 on 5 matching bases. Trimming left V 1 base short and J 4 bases short, with 11 bases between. The CDR3 has 14 residues. The germline V gene encodes CDR1 SGHTA and CDR2 FQGNSA. The CDR3: CASSLGKGVYEQYF. The CDR3 DNA reads TGTGCCAGCAGCTTAGGAAAAGGGGTTTACGAGCAGTACTTC.

This clonotype was counted between two and nine times. This chain links TRBV6-2 or TRBV6-3 with TRBJ1-4, with a tentative D call TRBD1 (5 bases). CDR1 and CDR2 from the germline V gene are MNHEY and SVGEGT. The V and J ends lost 4 bases and 8 bases respectively, with 20 bases between them. This CDR3 comprises 16 residues. The CDR3 loop is CASSFDGTAGNEKLFF. CDR3 in DNA: TGTGCCAGCAGTTTCGACGGGACGGCTGGAAACGAAAAACTGTTTTTT.

Of note for this clonotype: This clone may be a read error of a much larger clone one base away. The chain uses TRBV9 and TRBJ2-2, with unresolved D. The germline CDR1 and CDR2 sequences are SGDLS and YYNGEE. V lost 4 bases, J lost 5 bases, and 18 bases lay in between. The CDR3 covers 16 residues. The CDR3 DNA is TGTGCCAGCAGCCCCACTAAAGAGGAAGGTACCGGGGAGCTGTTTTTT. It translates to CASSPTKEEGTGELFF.

This clonotype was picked up a small number of times. CDR3 sequence: CASSQGTGNQPQHF. In DNA form, the CDR3 reads TGCGCCAGCAGCCAAGGAACCGGCAATCAGCCCCAGCATTTT. The V call is TRBV4-3, the J call TRBJ1-5; D unclear. Germline loops: CDR1 LGHNA, CDR2 YSLEER. The CDR3 contains 14 residues. The V end lost 1 base, the J end lost 2 bases, and 6 bases lay between the germline ends.

In its sample, this clonotype was seen many times. The chain combines TRBV12-3 or TRBV12-4 with TRBJ2-5; TRBD1 matches at 7 bases. CDR3 length equals 14 residues. V gave up 6 bases and J gave up 0 bases; unmatched junction bases: 4. The CDR3 DNA reads TGTGCCAGCAGCCGAGGGACAGACCAAGAGACCCAGTACTTC. Protein: CASSRGTDQETQYF.

About this clonotype itself: A much more abundant neighbour one base away suggests this may be a read error. V is TRBV23-1 and J is TRBJ2-3, with 7 bases aligning to TRBD1. TRBV23-1 is known as an ORF, though its function is uncertain. The CDR3 extends over 14 amino acids. CDR3 residues: CSSRDRELADTQYF. CDR3 coding DNA: TGCTCCAGCAGGGACAGAGAGTTAGCAGATACGCAGTATTTT.

The table lists this clonotype with many counts. The gene calls are TRBV5-5 and TRBJ1-5; possibly TRBD1 for D (5 bases). V was shortened by 2 bases and J by 1 base, with 10 bases between the two germline ends. CDR1 is SGHKS, CDR2 YYEKEE, per germline (reference sequence). The CDR3 consists of 15 residues. Here the CDR3 reads CASSFDWGSNQPQHF. The CDR3 DNA reads as TGTGCCAGCAGCTTCGATTGGGGGAGCAATCAGCCCCAGCATTTT.

This clonotype has at least ten counts. V usage is TRBV6-6 and J usage is TRBJ1-5; D is unclear. V lost 6 bases and J lost 3, with 12 bases in between. The germline gives CDR1 MNHNY, CDR2 SVGAGI (reference sequence). The CDR3 covers 14 residues. The CDR3 DNA sequence: TGTGCCAGCAGCTACGGACTGTTCAATCAGCCCCAGCATTTT. It translates to CASSYGLFNQPQHF.